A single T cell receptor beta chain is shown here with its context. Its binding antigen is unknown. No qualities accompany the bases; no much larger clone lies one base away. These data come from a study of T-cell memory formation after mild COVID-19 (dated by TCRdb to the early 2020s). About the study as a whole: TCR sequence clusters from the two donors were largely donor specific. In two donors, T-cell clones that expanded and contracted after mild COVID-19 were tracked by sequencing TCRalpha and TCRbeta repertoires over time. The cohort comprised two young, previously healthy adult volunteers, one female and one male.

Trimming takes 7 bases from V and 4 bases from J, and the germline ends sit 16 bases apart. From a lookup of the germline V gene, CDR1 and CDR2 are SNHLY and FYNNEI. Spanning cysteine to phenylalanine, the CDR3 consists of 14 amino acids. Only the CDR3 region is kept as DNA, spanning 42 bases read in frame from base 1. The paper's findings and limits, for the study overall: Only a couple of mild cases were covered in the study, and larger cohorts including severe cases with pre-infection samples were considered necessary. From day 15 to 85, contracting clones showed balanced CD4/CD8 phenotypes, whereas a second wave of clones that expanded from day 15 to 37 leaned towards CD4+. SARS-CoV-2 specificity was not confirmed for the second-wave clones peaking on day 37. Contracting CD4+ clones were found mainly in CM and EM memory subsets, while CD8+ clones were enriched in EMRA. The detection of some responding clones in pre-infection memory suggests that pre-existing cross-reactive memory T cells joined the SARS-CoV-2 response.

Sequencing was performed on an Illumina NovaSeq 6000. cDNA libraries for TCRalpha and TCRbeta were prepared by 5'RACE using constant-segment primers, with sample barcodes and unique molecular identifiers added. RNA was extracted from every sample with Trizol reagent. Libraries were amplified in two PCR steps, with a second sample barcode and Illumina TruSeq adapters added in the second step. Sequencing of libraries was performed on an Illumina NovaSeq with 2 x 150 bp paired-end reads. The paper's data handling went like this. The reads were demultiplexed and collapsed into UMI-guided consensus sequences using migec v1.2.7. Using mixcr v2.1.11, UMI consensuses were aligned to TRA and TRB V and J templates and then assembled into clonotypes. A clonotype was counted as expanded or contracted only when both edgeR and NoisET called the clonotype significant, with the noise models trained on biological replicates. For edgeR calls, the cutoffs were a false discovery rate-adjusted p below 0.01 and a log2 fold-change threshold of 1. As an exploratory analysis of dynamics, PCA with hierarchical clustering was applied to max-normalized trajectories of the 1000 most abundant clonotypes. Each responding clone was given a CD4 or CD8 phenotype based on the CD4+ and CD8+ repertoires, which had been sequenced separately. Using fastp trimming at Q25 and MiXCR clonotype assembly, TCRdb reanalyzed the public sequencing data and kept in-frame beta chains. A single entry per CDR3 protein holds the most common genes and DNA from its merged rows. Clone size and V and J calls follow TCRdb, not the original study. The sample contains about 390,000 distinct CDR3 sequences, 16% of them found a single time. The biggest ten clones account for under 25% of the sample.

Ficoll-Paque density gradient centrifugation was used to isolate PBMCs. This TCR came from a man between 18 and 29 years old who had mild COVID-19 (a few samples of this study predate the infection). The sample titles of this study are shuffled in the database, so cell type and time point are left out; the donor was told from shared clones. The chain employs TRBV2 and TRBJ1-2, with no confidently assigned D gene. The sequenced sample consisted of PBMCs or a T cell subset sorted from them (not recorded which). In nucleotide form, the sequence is TGTGCCAGCACCTACGTGGGGTCTAGCTATGGCTACACCTTC. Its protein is CASTYVGSSYGYTF.